These T cell receptor beta chains were read from a single sample in a study of T-cell reconstitution after alpha-beta-depleted transplantation in children. MiXCR was run by TCRdb on the PCR reads, yielding one entry per CDR3 protein. Here the sample spans about 980,000 distinct CDR3 sequences, about 31% being singletons. Source: PBMCs, mostly from graft donor cells, taken 360 days after TCRalphabeta/CD19-depleted stem cell transplant. The receptors were sampled from a boy younger than two who had a stem cell transplant for SCID, so the T cells may come from the graft donor. Both conserved end residues are part of each CDR3. The size entry is marked missing in some rows and otherwise reads once, few, many or a size class.

. | TRBJ2-5 | TRBV3-1 | CASSQWTGGQETQYF
. | TRBJ2-7 | TRBV28 | CASSLRGRRVGEQYF
. | TRBJ2-1 | TRBV15 | CATSGRAGGNEQFF
few | TRBJ2-7 | TRBV15 | CATSREGGLINYEQYF
. | TRBJ2-1 | TRBV29-1 | CSVEGPGFNEQFF
few | TRBJ2-7 | TRBV2 | CASSGIGTGSYEQYF
few | TRBJ2-5 | TRBV12-3/TRBV12-4 | CASTAQGVQETQYF
few | TRBJ1-1 | TRBV7-6 | CASSLDEGVEAFF
. | TRBJ2-7 | TRBV6-1 | CASRRGGSEFYEQYF
. | TRBJ2-3 | TRBV11-2 | CASSLEGTINIDTQYF
few | TRBJ1-1 | TRBV3-1 | CASSQVDKIMNTEAFF
. | TRBJ2-3 | TRBV7-9 | CASSLEQNTDTQYF
few | TRBJ1-1 | TRBV5-1 | CASSAGQGTGTEAFF
. | TRBJ2-1 | TRBV7-9 | CASSLKPLAGRLPGQFF
few | TRBJ2-5 | TRBV29-1 | CSSGGLAGRETQYF
few | TRBJ1-1 | TRBV11-2 | CASSLDFLNTEAFF
. | TRBJ1-1 | TRBV27 | CASSLYSRGNTEAFF
few | TRBJ2-3 | TRBV3-1 | CASSQEPSEADTQYF
many | TRBJ1-1 | TRBV20-1 | CSARDLGQGTYTEAFF
. | TRBJ2-5 | TRBV7-7 | CASSLNPGWGETQYF
. | TRBJ1-3 | TRBV10-3 | CAIRGQSSGNTIYF
. | TRBJ2-7 | TRBV20-1 | CSARFRGGLNEQYF
. | TRBJ2-1 | TRBV20-1 | CSAWGGQSSYNEQFF
. | TRBJ2-7 | TRBV7-2 | CASSISGGWNF
. | TRBJ1-2 | TRBV15 | CATSTGYVRSILGYTF
once | TRBJ2-3 | TRBV20-1 | CSASQPGLSTDTQYF
few | TRBJ2-1 | TRBV18 | CASLGPDHFNEQFF
. | TRBJ2-3 | TRBV4-3 | CASSLRTAAFTDTQYF
once | TRBJ1-1 | TRBV12-3/TRBV12-4 | CASSLKGREAFF
few | TRBJ2-7 | TRBV4-1 | CASSQAGQGGEQYF
few | TRBJ2-3 | TRBV20-1 | CSASLAGAADTQYF
. | TRBJ2-5 | TRBV29-1 | CSVEDRQGWATQYF
. | TRBJ2-2 | TRBV4-1 | CASSRLSPGGELFF
few | TRBJ1-1 | TRBV5-1 | CASRPGVSGAGTEAFF
. | TRBJ2-1 | TRBV7-9 | CASSRRGVYNEQFF
few | TRBJ2-2 | TRBV20-1 | CSARDLRSGELFF
. | TRBJ2-7 | TRBV27 | CASSPRVSGRAMGRYEQYF
few | TRBJ1-1 | TRBV4-3 | CASSQGGFRMNTEAFF
many | TRBJ1-2 | TRBV5-4 | CASSLGTWTGNPYGYTF
. | TRBJ1-1 | TRBV20-1 | CSARAGAAAEAFF
. | TRBJ2-5 | TRBV29-1 | CSGEGPLGETQYF
. | TRBJ1-6 | TRBV20-1 | CSARDRKGLNSPLHF
. | TRBJ2-3 | TRBV6-5 | CASSYGLAGVTQYF
. | TRBJ1-2 | TRBV20-1 | CSASNLGRGYGYTF
. | TRBJ1-3 | TRBV6-1 | CASSPPRDRGRGDGNTIYF
. | TRBJ2-7 | TRBV6-1 | CASSSGLAGDYEQYF
few | TRBJ1-2 | TRBV6-5 | CASSYLDRVGYGYTF
. | TRBJ2-5 | TRBV7-2 | CASSRGLFQETQYF
. | TRBJ2-6 | TRBV4-3 | CASSQEGGRSGANVLTF
. | TRBJ2-1 | TRBV29-1 | CSVRIRALGLNEQFF